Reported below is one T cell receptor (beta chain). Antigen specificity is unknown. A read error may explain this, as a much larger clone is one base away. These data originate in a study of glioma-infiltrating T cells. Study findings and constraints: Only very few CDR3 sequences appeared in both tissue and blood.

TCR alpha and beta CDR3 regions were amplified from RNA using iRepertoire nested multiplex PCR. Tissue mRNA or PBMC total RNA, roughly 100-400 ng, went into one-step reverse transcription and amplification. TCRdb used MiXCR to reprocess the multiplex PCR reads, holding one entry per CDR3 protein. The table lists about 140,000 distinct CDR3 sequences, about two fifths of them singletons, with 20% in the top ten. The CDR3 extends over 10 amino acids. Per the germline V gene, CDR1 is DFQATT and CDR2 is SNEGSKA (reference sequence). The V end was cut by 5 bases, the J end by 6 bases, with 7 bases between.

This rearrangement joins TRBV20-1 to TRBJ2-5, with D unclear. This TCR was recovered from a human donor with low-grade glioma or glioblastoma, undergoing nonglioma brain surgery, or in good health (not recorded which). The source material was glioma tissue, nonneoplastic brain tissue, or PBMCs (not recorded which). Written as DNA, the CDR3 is TGCAGTGCTCAGCAGCAGACCCAGTACTTC. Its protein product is CSAQQQTQYF.